These 7 T cell receptor beta chains originate from one sample sequenced in a study of cytomegalovirus exposure and HLA in healthy donors. Profiled with immunoSEQ multiplex PCR; TCRdb holds only in-frame clones, not every one. The sample has 150,000 to 200,000 clones, approximately 83% seen once. The sample comprised PBMCs. These receptors all stem from a young woman in good health and CMV-seropositive.

The chain's CDR3 is CASSYSDRAYYEQYF. The CDR3 nucleotides read TGTGCCAGCAGTTACTCGGACAGGGCCTACTACGAGCAGTACTTC. The chain combines TRBV6-5 with TRBJ2-7; 8 positions match TRBD1. V trimming: 0 bases; J trimming: 3 bases; junction bases outside the gene matches: 4. This CDR3 comprises 15 residues. Germline CDR1 MNHEY, CDR2 SVGAGI.

This chain joins TRBV14 and TRBJ2-7; 8 bases map to TRBD2. Germline CDR1 is SGHDN and CDR2 is FVKESK. The CDR3 runs 15 residues. V shed 1 base and J 4 bases; nucleotides not matched to a gene: 6. CDR3 sequence: CASSQAVGGVYEQYF. The CDR3 bases are TGTGCCAGCAGCCAAGCAGTCGGGGGGGTTTACGAGCAGTACTTC. Full variable domain (outside the CDR3, taken from reference TRBV14 and TRBJ2-7): EAGVTQFPSHSVIEKGQTVTLRCDPISGHDNLYWYRRVMGKEIKFLLHFVKESKQDESGMPNNRFLAERTGGTYSTLKVQPAELEDSGVYFCASSQAVGGVYEQYFGPGTRLTVT.

The gene calls are TRBV6-5 and TRBJ1-1; tentative D call: TRBD1 (5 bases). The V gene's germline CDR1 is MNHEY and CDR2 SVGAGI. Trimming left V 7 bases short and J 6 bases short, with 15 bases between. There are 13 residues in the CDR3. The CDR3 nucleotides read TGTGCCAGCACAAGGCGTCGGGGGGCTGAAGCTTTCTTT. The encoded protein is CASTRRRGAEAFF.

V usage is TRBV4-1 and J usage is TRBJ2-2, with TRBD1 as a possible D gene (5 bases). Germline loops: CDR1 MGHRA, CDR2 YSYEKL. Trimming removed 2 bases from V and 4 bases from J, with 5 bases in between. The CDR3 loop spans 13 amino acids. CDR3 residues: CASSQQGTGELFF. The DNA for the CDR3 is TGCGCCAGCAGCCAACAGGGCACCGGGGAGCTGTTTTTT.

The genes are TRBV11-2 and TRBJ2-1; the D is unclear. CDR1 SGHAT and CDR2 FQNNGV come from the germline V gene. V lost 1 base, J lost 4 bases, and 14 bases lay in between. This CDR3 is built from 16 residues. The CDR3 loop reads CASSLVGRALYNEQFF. In DNA form, the CDR3 reads TGTGCCAGCAGCTTAGTCGGTCGAGCGTTATACAATGAGCAGTTCTTC.

The J gene is TRBJ2-7, the V gene TRBV5-1, with TRBD1 matching 7 bases. The CDR3 covers 15 residues. Germline CDR1 reads SGHRS; CDR2 reads YFSETQ. After removal of 5 bases from V and 0 bases from J, the junction contained 8 bases not matched to a gene. The CDR3 DNA reads as TGCGCCAGCAGTCTGGGGCCAGGGGGCTCCTACGAGCAGTACTTC. Amino acids: CASSLGPGGSYEQYF.

This sequence joins TRBV9 and TRBJ1-4, with D tentatively TRBD1 (5 bases). Between the trimmed V and J ends, which lost 3 bases and 5 bases, there was a span of 14 bases. The CDR3 consists of 15 residues. CDR1 and CDR2 from the germline V gene are SGDLS and YYNGEE. CDR3 in amino acids: CASSEGPVANEKLFF. Written as DNA, the CDR3 is TGTGCCAGCAGCGAGGGGCCCGTTGCCAATGAAAAACTGTTTTTT. The variable domain in full, completed from reference TRBV9 and TRBJ1-4, reads DSGVTQTPKHLITATGQRVTLRCSPRSGDLSVYWYQQSLDQGLQFLIQYYNGEERAKGNILERFSAQQFPDLHSELNLSSLELGDSALYFCASSEGPVANEKLFFGSGTQLSVL.